The 10 T cell receptor beta chains presented below share a single source sample, sequenced in a study of tumor and adjacent non-tumor tissue in lung cancer. RNA was extracted from bulk tissue without any cell sorting. More than 3 cm separated this lung sample from the edge of the tumor. TCRbeta libraries were built with three rounds of nested PCR, modified from ARM-PCR. TCRdb fed the multiplex PCR reads into MiXCR, producing one record per CDR3 protein. The sample lists roughly 44,000 distinct CDR3 sequences; roughly two thirds were seen once. The sample taken for sequencing was distant non-tumor lung tissue. The receptors originated from a middle-aged woman with non-small cell lung cancer.

For this clonotype: At one boundary the junction diverges from the germline segment, which might be a read error. The J gene is TRBJ2-1, the V gene TRBV11-2, with 9 bases matching TRBD2. The germline CDR1 and CDR2 sequences are SGHAT and FQNNGV. The CDR3 totals 14 residues. This CDR3 is CASSWTSANNKQFF. In DNA form, the CDR3 reads TGTGCCAGCAGCTGGACTAGCGCGAACAATAAGCAGTTCTTC. The whole variable domain, remainder taken from reference TRBV11-2 and TRBJ2-1, is EAGVAQSPRYKIIEKRQSVAFWCNPISGHATLYWYQQILGQGPKLLIQFQNNGVVDDSQLPKDRFSAERLKGVDSTLKIQPAKLEDSAVYLCASSWTSANNKQFFGPGTRLTVL.

Comments on this clonotype: No conserved phenylalanine or tryptophan ends this CDR3, so it is likely a read error. The chain carries TRBV6-1 and TRBJ2-2; maybe TRBD1 (6 bases). The CDR3 totals 15 residues. V dropped 1 base and J dropped 3 bases, with 9 bases sitting between them. Per the germline V gene, CDR1 is MNHNS and CDR2 is SASEGT. The CDR3 DNA reads TGTGCCAGCAGTGAAGTGAAGGGGGACACCGGGGAGCTGTTTTAT. This codes for CASSEVKGDTGELFY.

This clonotype was found many times. The chain is built from TRBV6-2 or TRBV6-3 and TRBJ2-7; D is perhaps TRBD1 (6 bases). V was cut by 4 bases and J by 6 bases, with 19 bases left in between. This CDR3 is built from 15 residues. Germline V gene sequence: CDR1 MNHEY, CDR2 SVGEGT. CDR3 residues: CASSSMDLIGGEQYF. The CDR3 nucleotides are TGTGCCAGCAGTTCCATGGATCTGATAGGGGGCGAGCAGTACTTC.

Remarks on this clonotype: The junction and the germline gene differ at one end; a read error may be behind it. V and J are TRBV11-3 and TRBJ2-1; the D gene is possibly TRBD2 (6 bases). The CDR3 sequence is 15 residues long. CDR1 and CDR2 (germline): SGHNT, YENEEA. CDR3 loop: CASSLTGASHDEQSF. In DNA form, the CDR3 reads TGTGCCAGCAGCTTGACGGGAGCGAGTCACGATGAGCAGTCCTTC.

The V call is TRBV19, the J call TRBJ1-2; possible D gene TRBD1, 6 bases. Trimming removed 7 bases at V and 2 bases at J, with 11 bases between. The CDR3 is 13 amino acids. Germline CDR1 LNHDA, CDR2 SQIVND (reference sequence). The CDR3 bases are TGTGCCAGTACCACGGACAGAAACTATGGCTACACCTTC. This gives the protein CASTTDRNYGYTF.

V is TRBV29-1 and J is TRBJ2-1, with D perhaps TRBD1 (6 bases). Germline V gives CDR1 SQVTM, CDR2 ANQGSEA. The CDR3 sequence is 14 residues long. The ends were cut back, 6 bases at V and 3 bases at J, with 15 bases in the middle. The CDR3 loop is CSVGAGVHYNEQFF. CDR3 DNA: TGCAGCGTGGGGGCAGGAGTTCACTACAATGAGCAGTTCTTC.

This clonotype was observed once. The junction departs from germline at one end; a sequencing error may be responsible. The chain carries TRBV6-6 and TRBJ2-7; possibly TRBD2 for D (6 bases). CDR1 is MNHNY, CDR2 SVGAGI, per germline (reference sequence). The length of the CDR3 is 14 residues. The CDR3 coding sequence is TGTACCAGCAGTTACCTCCCGGACTACGGCGAACAGTACTTC. Protein sequence: CTSSYLPDYGEQYF.

The chain recombines TRBV11-2 with TRBJ1-3; D not certain. CDR1 and CDR2 from the germline V gene are SGHAT and FQNNGV. This CDR3 region has 14 residues. V was clipped by 5 bases and J by 6 bases, with 14 bases between them. The CDR3: CASSASRVSNTIYF. As DNA, the CDR3 is TGTGCCAGCAGCGCATCGCGGGTATCAAACACCATATATTTT.

This clonotype was found a few times. One end of the junction is discordant with germline, which a read error may explain. The CDR3 reads CAISQFQGTNSSLHF. DNA for the CDR3: TGTGCCATCAGCCAATTTCAGGGGACCAATTCATCCCTCCACTTT. The chain recombines TRBV10-3 with TRBJ1-6, with D tentatively TRBD1 (6 bases). CDR1 ENHRY and CDR2 SYGVKD come from the germline V gene. CDR3 length: 15 amino acids.

In its sample, this clonotype was seen a few times. Just one base apart from a much larger clone, this may be a read error. The rearrangement uses TRBV6-5 and TRBJ1-2; TRBD1 aligns across 10 bases. The CDR3 is 17 residues long. The germline V gene has CDR1 MNHEY and CDR2 SVGAGI. The CDR3 DNA reads TGTGGCAGCAGTCCCGGGACAGGGGAGCTCGCTAACTATGGCTACACCTTC. Amino acid sequence: CGSSPGTGELANYGYTF.